The rows below give T cell receptor beta chains drawn from one sample of a study of T cells in Graves' hyperthyroidism and ophthalmopathy. TCRdb processed the multiplex PCR reads anew with MiXCR; each CDR3 protein has one entry. Among around 380,000 distinct CDR3 sequences, 13% were seen once, and the ten largest hold less than 25%. Sequenced: blood. The receptors derive from a man aged 30 to 39 with Graves' hyperthyroidism that later progressed to Graves' ophthalmopathy. CDR3s include the opening cysteine and the closing phenylalanine or tryptophan. A row's size may be missing; if present it is once, few, many or a size class.

>15|few|TRBV11-2|TRBJ2-3
CASSLTSGGAVTQYF
>13|many|TRBV29-1|TRBJ2-2
CSVGTQNTGELFF
>14|few|TRBV24-1|TRBJ2-2
CATATGGGTGELFF
>15|many|TRBV28|TRBJ1-2
CASRPPGDRVYGYTF
>15|many|TRBV12-3/TRBV12-4|TRBJ2-5
CASSPASTLQETQYF
>11|few|TRBV12-3/TRBV12-4|TRBJ1-1
CASRNRGQAFF
>12|many|TRBV7-2|TRBJ2-7
CASSSLSLPQYF
>13|-|TRBV28|TRBJ2-7
CATRDNPYYEQYF
>14|-|TRBV15|TRBJ1-4
CATSPRKGNEKLFF
>15|-|TRBV6-1|TRBJ1-6
CASSFRQGSRSPLHF
>13|many|TRBV18|TRBJ1-2
CASSDDSSYGYTF
>13|many|TRBV3-1|TRBJ2-5
CASSQDYPETQYF
>13|many|TRBV7-8|TRBJ1-1
CASSSTQFTEAFF
>15|many|TRBV5-6|TRBJ2-3
CASSPEGGWTDTQYF
>14|many|TRBV20-1|TRBJ2-7
CSALGEGSSYEQYF
>16|many|TRBV28|TRBJ2-7
CASSPPGGGFLYEQYF
>17|few|TRBV7-8|TRBJ2-3
CASSSTSGGVTGDTQYF
>14|many|TRBV7-6|TRBJ1-1
CASSPGQSNTEAFF
>17|many|TRBV20-1|TRBJ2-7
CSARDPLGDRDLHEQYF
>14|many|TRBV2|TRBJ1-6
CASSDGTDNSPLHF
>15|many|TRBV20-1|TRBJ1-5
CSATTGGNSNQPQHF
>13|-|TRBV29-1|TRBJ2-7
CSVDGISSYEQYF
>13|many|TRBV6-1|TRBJ1-5
CASSEGGTQPQHF
>15|many|TRBV7-9|TRBJ2-2
CASSLGDSHTGELFF
>13|many|TRBV5-1|TRBJ1-2
CASGGTGGYGYTF
>14|-|TRBV7-2|TRBJ2-7
CASSLIRFGNEQYF
>13|many|TRBV28|TRBJ2-7
CAILPLGGFEQYF
>15|many|TRBV28|TRBJ1-5
CASSFIGDSNQPQHF
>15|-|TRBV9|TRBJ2-3
CASSGSGGQGDTQYF
>14|many|TRBV6-1|TRBJ1-1
CASSDRASNTEAFF
>15|many|TRBV15|TRBJ1-5
CATSRGDTSNQPQHF
>12|few|TRBV25-1|TRBJ1-2
CASSDSSYGYTF
>16|many|TRBV11-2|TRBJ2-1
CASSSIKGPLYNEQFF
>15|many|TRBV13|TRBJ2-3
CASSPRTVSTDTQYF
>14|many|TRBV28|TRBJ2-7
CASGTSGLPYEQYF
>12|-|TRBV18|TRBJ2-7
CASRRQGAEQYF
>12|few|TRBV12-3/TRBV12-4|TRBJ2-2
CASIQGTGELFF
>14|-|TRBV19|-
CASRTLAGDYEQFF
>13|few|TRBV10-3|TRBJ2-7
CAISGGQGYEQYF
>15|-|TRBV5-5|TRBJ1-5
CASNTGPHSNQPQHF
>14|-|TRBV13|TRBJ1-1
CASSLGGTGNEAFF
>15|-|TRBV5-1|TRBJ2-2
CASSLGTFSTGELFF
>17|-|TRBV5-1|TRBJ1-4
CASSLVQGAFGNEKLFF
>13|many|TRBV6-1|TRBJ2-5
CASSTDTGETQYF
>15|-|TRBV2|TRBJ2-7
CASSMYGTGTYEQYF